Following are 22 T cell receptor beta chains from one sample sequenced in a study of blood T cell repertoires in COVID-19. Clones were read by immunoSEQ multiplex PCR, and TCRdb kept only the in-frame ones, dropping some. The sample lists fewer than 200,000 clones, about nine tenths occurring once. The sample taken for sequencing was peripheral blood. These receptors all come from a man between 70 and 80 years old with active or convalescent COVID-19.

Here the CDR3 reads CASSEHRGDYGYTF. CDR3 in DNA: TGTGCCAGCAGTGAGCACAGGGGGGACTATGGCTACACCTTC. The chain recombines TRBV25-1 with TRBJ1-2; 8 bases are shared with TRBD1. This CDR3 has 14 amino acids. Trimming took 3 bases from V and 3 from J; bases not matched to a gene: 3. Germline assignment: CDR1 MGHDK and CDR2 SYGVNS.

The genes are TRBV6-2 or TRBV6-3 and TRBJ1-1; D is unresolved. The CDR3 has 13 amino acids. Per germline, CDR1 MNHEY and CDR2 SVGEGT. V gave up 2 bases and J gave up 10 bases, with 14 bases separating them. CDR3 DNA: TGTGCCAGCAGTTACAGCCTAATCTGGAGAGCTTTCTTT. It yields the protein CASSYSLIWRAFF.

This rearrangement joins TRBV4-2 to TRBJ2-2, with D maybe TRBD1 (7 bases). Germline V gives CDR1 LGHNA, CDR2 YNFKEQ. The length of the CDR3 is 17 residues. Trimming cost V 0 bases and J 7 bases, with 18 bases left between them. The CDR3 reads CASSQEGGTVGGGELFF. The CDR3 DNA reads TGTGCCAGCAGCCAAGAGGGCGGGACAGTGGGCGGCGGGGAGCTGTTTTTT.

V gene TRBV5-1 combines with J gene TRBJ1-2, with TRBD1 identical over 9 bases. J gave up 7 bases and V 0 bases, and 7 bases lay outside the gene matches. The germline V gene encodes CDR1 SGHRS and CDR2 YFSETQ. CDR3 size: 15 residues. Here the CDR3 DNA reads TGCGCCAGCAGCTTGGCCGAGGGACAGGGTTTTGGCTACACCTTC. Amino acids: CASSLAEGQGFGYTF. The entire variable domain, with the rest obtained from reference TRBV5-1 and TRBJ1-2, is as follows: KAGVTQTPRYLIKTRGQQVTLSCSPISGHRSVSWYQQTPGQGLQFLFEYFSETQRNKGNFPGRFSGRQFSNSRSEMNVSTLELGDSALYLCASSLAEGQGFGYTFGSGTRLTVV.

This sequence joins TRBV7-7 and TRBJ2-2; 10 positions agree with TRBD2. This CDR3 contains 16 residues. Germline assignment: CDR1 SSHAT and CDR2 FNYEAQ (reference sequence). V lost 5 bases and J lost 0; bases outside the gene matches: 3. CDR3 loop: CASSLSGGPNTGELFF. The CDR3 nucleotides read TGTGCCAGCAGCCTTAGCGGGGGGCCGAACACCGGGGAGCTGTTTTTT.

The chain has TRBV29-1 and TRBJ1-1; possible D gene TRBD1, 5 bases. CDR1 and CDR2 (germline): SQVTM, ANQGSEA. V lost 4 bases to trimming and J lost 4 bases, with 16 bases between them. The CDR3 length is 14 residues. CDR3 region: CSVAQGSGGTEAFF. The CDR3 nucleotides are TGCAGCGTTGCGCAGGGATCCGGTGGCACTGAAGCTTTCTTT.

This chain connects TRBV18 to TRBJ1-5; the match to TRBD1 covers 7 bases. Germline V lookup: CDR1 KGHSH, CDR2 LQKENI. CDR3 length equals 13 residues. V trimming: 3 bases; J trimming: 6 bases; junction bases outside the gene matches: 2. The CDR3 DNA follows: TGTGCCAGCTCACCGGGGACAGCTCAGCCCCAGCATTTT. This gives the protein CASSPGTAQPQHF.

The chain couples TRBV11-3 to TRBJ2-1; D might be TRBD1 (5 bases). The CDR3 runs 14 residues. Trimming took 5 bases from V and 12 from J, leaving 20 bases between them. Germline V gene data show CDR1 as SGHNT and CDR2 as YENEEA. The CDR3 DNA reads TGTGCCAGCAGCCAATACGGGCAGGGCTTAATGCAGTTCTTC. This codes for CASSQYGQGLMQFF.

CDR3 residues: CASSYSSGVVRGYTF. CDR3 DNA sequence: TGTGCCAGCAGTTACTCGAGCGGGGTCGTAAGGGGCTACACCTTC. The chain links TRBV6-5 to TRBJ1-2, with unresolved D. The CDR3 covers 15 residues. Germline V gives CDR1 MNHEY, CDR2 SVGAGI. V lost 0 bases and J lost 8, with 16 bases in between.

This sequence joins TRBV7-9 and TRBJ2-2; a possible D gene is TRBD2 (6 bases). Germline assignment: CDR1 SEHNR and CDR2 FQNEAQ (reference sequence). This CDR3 is 14 amino acids long. The V gene lost 5 bases and the J gene lost 8 bases, with 15 bases spanning the gap. The CDR3 DNA reads TGTGCCAGCAGCAATGGACTACTCGGGGGGGAGCTGTTTTTT. Its translation: CASSNGLLGGELFF. Complete variable domain (other parts from reference TRBV7-9 and TRBJ2-2): DTGVSQNPRHKITKRGQNVTFRCDPISEHNRLYWYRQTLGQGPEFLTYFQNEAQLEKSRLLSDRFSAERPKGSFSTLEIQRTEQGDSAMYLCASSNGLLGGELFFGEGSRLTVL.

The chain links TRBV30 to TRBJ1-2; D might be TRBD1 (5 bases). The CDR3 length is 11 residues. Trimming shortened V by 5 bases and J by 4 bases, and 8 bases separated the two germline ends. The germline CDR1 and CDR2 sequences are GTSNPN and SVGIG (reference sequence). The DNA of the CDR3 is TGTGCCTGGGCGACAGTCTATGGCTACACCTTC. As protein: CAWATVYGYTF. Full variable domain (rest looked up from reference TRBV30 and TRBJ1-2): SQTIHQWPATLVQPVGSPLSLECTVEGTSNPNLYWYRQAAGRGLQLLFYSVGIGQISSEVPQNLSASRPQDRQFILSSKKLLLSDSGFYLCAWATVYGYTFGSGTRLTVV.

The CDR3 sequence is CASSYGGVLYGYTF. In DNA form, the CDR3 reads TGTGCCAGCAGTTACGGCGGGGTTTTGTATGGCTACACCTTC. This chain links TRBV6-5 with TRBJ1-2; D is unclear. The V end was cut by 2 bases, the J end by 5 bases, with 12 bases between. This CDR3 is built from 14 residues. CDR1 MNHEY and CDR2 SVGAGI come from the germline V gene.

The rearrangement links TRBV4-1 to TRBJ1-1, with D possibly being TRBD1 (6 bases). V lost 4 bases, J lost 1 base, and 10 bases lay in between. Germline V gene data show CDR1 as MGHRA and CDR2 as YSYEKL. The CDR3 contains 14 residues. CDR3 coding DNA: TGCGCCAGCAGCCCTCGGACAGAGAACACTGAAGCTTTCTTT. Amino acid sequence: CASSPRTENTEAFF.

V is TRBV6-6 and J is TRBJ1-5; TRBD1 aligns across 8 bases. Germline trimming cut 0 bases from V and 7 bases from J; bases unmatched to any gene: 8. Germline V CDR1 and CDR2: MNHNY, SVGAGI (reference sequence). This CDR3 region has 16 residues. The CDR3 region has the DNA TGTGCCAGCAGTTACTCGCAACCACAGGGGGAACAGCCCCAGCATTTT. This codes for CASSYSQPQGEQPQHF.

V gene TRBV18 combines with J gene TRBJ1-1; 8 bases line up with TRBD1. This CDR3 contains 17 residues. The ends lost 6 bases at V and 0 bases at J; junction bases unmatched: 12. Germline CDR1 KGHSH, CDR2 LQKENI. This chain's CDR3 is CASSPRDRSSLNTEAFF. The CDR3 DNA is TGTGCCAGCTCGCCCCGGGACAGGTCATCTCTGAACACTGAAGCTTTCTTT.

The rearrangement joins TRBV7-6 to TRBJ1-1; TRBD1 matches 7 bases. The germline V gene has CDR1 SGHVS and CDR2 FNYEAQ. V gave up 5 bases and J gave up 4 bases; unmatched junction bases: 7. The CDR3 has 14 residues. The CDR3 protein is CASSPGQAFTEAFF. CDR3 sequence (DNA): TGTGCCAGCAGCCCCGGACAGGCATTCACTGAAGCTTTCTTT.

The genes are TRBV28 and TRBJ1-2, with 7 bases aligning to TRBD1. The CDR3 runs to 15 residues. Germline V gene lookup returns CDR1 MDHEN and CDR2 SYDVKM. V lost 5 bases and J lost 6; bases outside the gene matches: 12. The CDR3 DNA reads TGTGCCAGCAGTCCCCCAAGGGGGCGCAAGGATGGCTACACCTTC. This gives the protein CASSPPRGRKDGYTF.

The J gene is TRBJ1-5, the V gene TRBV28, with 8 bases aligning to TRBD1. Trimming took 3 bases from V and 4 from J; bases not matched to a gene: 2. The germline gives CDR1 MDHEN, CDR2 SYDVKM. The CDR3 consists of 14 residues. The CDR3 loop is CASSLDRENQPQHF. The CDR3 coding sequence is TGTGCCAGCAGTTTGGACAGGGAGAATCAGCCCCAGCATTTT.

This rearrangement joins TRBV6-5 to TRBJ1-6; possibly TRBD1 for D (6 bases). The ends were cut back, 2 bases at V and 0 bases at J, with 8 bases in the middle. The CDR3 contains 16 residues. Germline CDR1 MNHEY, CDR2 SVGAGI. CDR3 in DNA: TGTGCCAGCAGTTACGGACAGAGCTCCTATAATTCACCCCTCCACTTT. Its translation: CASSYGQSSYNSPLHF.

The rearrangement joins TRBV28 to TRBJ1-1; 9 bases line up with TRBD1. Unmatched junction bases numbered 15, after V lost 5 bases and J lost 11 bases. Germline CDR1 and CDR2: MDHEN and SYDVKM. The CDR3 runs 15 residues. CDR3 amino acids: CASSLTGGPMLVAFF. The CDR3 DNA reads TGTGCCAGCAGTCTTACAGGGGGCCCGATGCTAGTGGCTTTCTTT.

This chain uses TRBV3-1 (or the pseudogene TRBV3-2) with TRBJ1-3; unclear D gene. V was pared by 4 bases and J by 0 bases, with 10 bases between. The CDR3 contains 15 residues. Per the germline V gene, CDR1 is LGHDT and CDR2 is YNNKEL (reference sequence). CDR3 protein: CASSPEQSSGNTIYF. The CDR3, as DNA: TGTGCCAGCAGCCCCGAACAAAGCTCTGGAAACACCATATATTTT.

This clone showed up just a few times. The rearrangement uses TRBV15 and TRBJ2-1, with a tentative D call TRBD2 (5 bases). This CDR3 region has 16 residues. V shed 0 bases and J shed 1 base, with 10 bases lying between them. The germline V gene encodes CDR1 LNHNV and CDR2 YYDKDF (reference sequence). The CDR3 nucleotides read TGTGCCACCAGCAGAGATGGACTGCTATCCTACAATGAGCAGTTCTTC. It is translated as CATSRDGLLSYNEQFF.